The present TCR beta chain was sequenced within a study of blood T cell repertoires in COVID-19. Study-level information: Whether acute or convalescent, the COVID-19 samples came from the United States, Italy and Spain. PBMCs, B-cell-depleted T cells, or T cells were the source of the cDNA or gDNA that made up the material.

Patients in Seattle were enrolled during active infection, then followed longitudinally. V was clipped by 6 bases and J by 0 bases, with 14 bases between them. This CDR3 is built from 16 residues. CDR1 and CDR2 from the germline V gene are LNHDA and SQIVND (reference sequence). In the study's own analysis: It was from reference gene primer amplification that nucleated cell counts were estimated. The method was immunoSEQ multiplex PCR; TCRdb's version includes in-frame clones alone and lacks a portion of them. V, J and clone size are taken as reported in that table, and D and trimming were inferred from the DNA itself. The sample has 200,000 to 250,000 clones; roughly four fifths are singletons.

The specimen sequenced was peripheral blood. The rearrangement uses TRBV19 and TRBJ2-2, with D maybe TRBD1 (6 bases). This clonotype was sampled from a woman in her 70s with COVID-19, enrolled during active disease. The CDR3 sequence is CASSYYRATNTGELFF. CDR3 bases: TGTGCCAGTAGCTACTACAGGGCTACGAACACCGGGGAGCTGTTTTTT.